Below are 14 T cell receptor beta chains sequenced from a single sample in a study of blood T cell repertoires in COVID-19 (dated by TCRdb to the early 2020s). Library generation was performed with the immunoSEQ multiplex PCR assay. Drawn from immuneACCESS, this table holds only the in-frame rearrangements with V and J called that TCRdb kept. Clones are partly lost; checked studies trace under half to an unresolved V gene and leave the rest unexplained. For this sample the table gives over 300,000 clones, of which 65% to 85% were detected only once. The top ten clonotypes cover roughly 1.3% of the sample. The sequencing input was peripheral blood. These receptors came from a woman aged 45-60 years with acute or convalescent COVID-19.

V gene TRBV7-9 combines with J gene TRBJ2-3; D remains ambiguous. Germline CDR1 reads SEHNR; CDR2 reads FQNEAQ (reference sequence). Deletions cut 5 bases from V and 8 bases from J, with 11 bases between. This CDR3 is 12 amino acids long. Written as DNA, the CDR3 is TGTGCCAGCAGCCCACCCTCCGGTACGCAGTATTTT. Translated, it gives CASSPPSGTQYF.

Here the CDR3 reads CASSYSPGTQYF. CDR3 nucleotides: TGTGCCAGCAGTTACTCTCCGGGGACCCAGTACTTC. The chain links TRBV6-5 to TRBJ2-5; unclear D gene. The CDR3 covers 12 residues. V was clipped by 0 bases and J by 7 bases, with 6 bases between them. Germline values: CDR1 MNHEY, CDR2 SVGAGI.

The V gene is TRBV7-2, the J gene TRBJ2-1; 13 bases line up with TRBD2. From germline, CDR1 is SGHTA and CDR2 FQGNSA. The CDR3 is 15 amino acids. V trimming: 5 bases; J trimming: 7 bases; junction bases outside the gene matches: 5. CDR3 sequence (DNA): TGTGCCAGCAGCACTAGCGGGAGGGCCGGGAATGAGCAGTTCTTC. Translated: CASSTSGRAGNEQFF.

The chain recombines TRBV27 with TRBJ1-3, with TRBD1 as a possible D gene (5 bases). CDR1 and CDR2 (germline): MNHEY, SMNVEV (reference sequence). V shed 3 bases and J shed 4 bases, with 10 bases lying between them. CDR3 length: 14 amino acids. The CDR3 bases are TGTGCCAGCAGTTTCCTCAGGGAAGGAAACACCATATATTTT. Amino acid sequence: CASSFLREGNTIYF.

The V call is TRBV24-1, the J call TRBJ2-1; D unclear. The CDR3 is 11 residues long. Germline V gene lookup returns CDR1 KGHDR and CDR2 SFDVKD. The V and J ends lost 3 bases and 8 bases respectively, with 4 bases between them. The CDR3 DNA sequence: TGTGCCACCAGTGATCAGGATGAGCAGTTCTTC. Translation gives CATSDQDEQFF.

The V gene is TRBV3-1 (or the pseudogene TRBV3-2), the J gene TRBJ1-1, with TRBD1 as a possible D gene (5 bases). Trimming cost V 1 base and J 12 bases, with 12 bases left between them. In germline, CDR1 is LGHDT, CDR2 YNNKEL (reference sequence). The CDR3 totals 12 residues. CDR3 in amino acids: CASSQGRAGTFF. CDR3 coding DNA: TGTGCCAGCAGCCAAGGAAGGGCAGGGACTTTCTTT.

The chain combines TRBV2 with TRBJ1-1; perhaps TRBD1 as D (5 bases). Trimming took off 4 bases at V and 10 bases at J, with 13 bases between the two ends. The CDR3 totals 12 residues. Looked up from germline, CDR1 is SNHLY and CDR2 is FYNNEI. CDR3 region: CASSGLRGGAFF. The DNA of the CDR3 is TGTGCCAGCAGTGGTCTCCGCGGGGGAGCTTTCTTT.

The J gene is TRBJ2-1, the V gene TRBV7-2; 10 positions match TRBD2. Trimming removed 6 bases from V and 4 bases from J; junction bases left unmatched: 6. CDR3 length: 15 residues. Germline CDR1 reads SGHTA; CDR2 reads FQGNSA. The CDR3 here is CASSRTSGSYNEQFF. The CDR3 DNA sequence: TGTGCCAGCAGTCGGACTAGCGGAAGTTACAATGAGCAGTTCTTC.

CDR3 region: CAISDRNYGYTF. The CDR3 coding sequence is TGTGCCATCAGTGACAGAAACTATGGCTACACCTTC. V and J are TRBV10-3 and TRBJ1-2; D is undetermined. The CDR3 consists of 12 residues. V gave up 3 bases and J gave up 2 bases, with 4 bases separating them. Germline V gene data show CDR1 as ENHRY and CDR2 as SYGVKD.

The chain carries TRBV21-1 and TRBJ2-7; the D call of TRBD1 is as the table states it, not checked on the DNA. TRBV21-1 has pseudogene status. The CDR3 length is 16 residues. The CDR3 DNA reads as TGTGCCAGCAGCACATACCAAGTAACAGGGACCTACGAGCAGTACGTC. Translating it yields CASSTYQVTGTYEQYV.

V and J are TRBV6-5 and TRBJ1-2, with 7 nucleotides matching TRBD1. The V gene's germline CDR1 is MNHEY and CDR2 SVGAGI. CDR3 size: 15 residues. Trimming took 5 bases from V and 0 from J; bases not matched to a gene: 6. The DNA of the CDR3 is TGTGCCAGCAGTCGGCCGGGACAGACTAACTATGGCTACACCTTC. This gives the protein CASSRPGQTNYGYTF.

The gene calls are TRBV7-9 and TRBJ1-1; D remains ambiguous. CDR1 is SEHNR, CDR2 FQNEAQ, per germline (reference sequence). This CDR3 region has 15 residues. V shed 5 bases and J shed 1 base, with 14 bases lying between them. CDR3 region: CASSLDEVENTEAFF. CDR3 DNA sequence: TGTGCCAGCAGCCTAGACGAAGTAGAGAACACTGAAGCTTTCTTT. Using reference TRBV7-9 and TRBJ1-1 for the parts outside the CDR3, the full variable domain is DTGVSQNPRHKITKRGQNVTFRCDPISEHNRLYWYRQTLGQGPEFLTYFQNEAQLEKSRLLSDRFSAERPKGSFSTLEIQRTEQGDSAMYLCASSLDEVENTEAFFGQGTRLTVV.

V is TRBV7-9 and J is TRBJ2-1, with a weak D call TRBD1 (6 bases). Deletions cut 8 bases from V and 3 bases from J, with 29 bases between. CDR1 and CDR2 (germline): SEHNR, FQNEAQ (reference sequence). CDR3 length equals 19 residues. CDR3 amino acids: CASEPLATGPSVYYNEQFF. The CDR3 coding sequence is TGTGCCAGCGAGCCCCTTGCCACAGGGCCGTCGGTCTACTACAATGAGCAGTTCTTC.

V is TRBV30 and J is TRBJ1-5, with 8 nucleotides matching TRBD1. The V and J ends lost 2 bases and 7 bases, in that order; junction bases with no gene match: 4. The CDR3 is made up of 13 amino acids. CDR1 is GTSNPN and CDR2 is SVGIG in the germline V gene (reference sequence). DNA of the CDR3: TGTGCCTGGAGTAACAACAGGGGGCAGCCCCAGCATTTT. This sequence encodes CAWSNNRGQPQHF.